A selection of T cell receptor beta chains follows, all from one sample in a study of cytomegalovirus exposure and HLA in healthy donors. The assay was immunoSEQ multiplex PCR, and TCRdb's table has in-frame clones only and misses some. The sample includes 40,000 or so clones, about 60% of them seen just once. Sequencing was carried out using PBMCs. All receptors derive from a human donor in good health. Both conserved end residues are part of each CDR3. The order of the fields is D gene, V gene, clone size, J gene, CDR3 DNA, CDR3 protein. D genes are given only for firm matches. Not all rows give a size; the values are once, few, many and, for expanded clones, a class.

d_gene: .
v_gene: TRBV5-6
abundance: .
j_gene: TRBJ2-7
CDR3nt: TGTGCCAGCAGCTTTGGACTCCGCGAGCAGTACTTC
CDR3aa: CASSFGLREQYF

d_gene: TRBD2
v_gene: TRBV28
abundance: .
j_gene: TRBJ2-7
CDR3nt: TGTGCCAGCAGACCCGCGGGGGGCCCCCCCAGCGAGCAGTACTTC
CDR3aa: CASRPAGGPPSEQYF

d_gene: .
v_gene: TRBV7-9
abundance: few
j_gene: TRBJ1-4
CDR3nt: TGTGCCAGCAGCCATGACAGTCATCCGGAAAAACTGTTTTTT
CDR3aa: CASSHDSHPEKLFF

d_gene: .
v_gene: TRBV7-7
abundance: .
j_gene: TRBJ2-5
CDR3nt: TGTGCCAGCAGCTTACGGGTACGAGAGACCCAGTACTTC
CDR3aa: CASSLRVRETQYF

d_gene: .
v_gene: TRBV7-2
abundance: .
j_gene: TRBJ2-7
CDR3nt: TGTGCCAGCAGCTTCCCCTTGAGTGGCGGGCGCGACTCCTACGAGCAGTACTTC
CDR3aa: CASSFPLSGGRDSYEQYF

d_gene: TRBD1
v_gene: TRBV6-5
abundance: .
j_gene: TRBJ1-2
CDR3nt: TGTGCCAGCAGTGGGACAGGGGGCCTTTATGGCTACACCTTC
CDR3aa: CASSGTGGLYGYTF

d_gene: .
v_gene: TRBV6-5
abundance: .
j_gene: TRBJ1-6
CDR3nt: TGTGCCAGCAGTTACTCGGCAGGGTGGAATTCACCCCTCCACTTT
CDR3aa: CASSYSAGWNSPLHF

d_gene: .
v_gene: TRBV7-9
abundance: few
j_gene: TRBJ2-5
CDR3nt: TGTGCCAGCAGCTTAGCGGGGGGGCCTTGGGAGACCCAGTACTTC
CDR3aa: CASSLAGGPWETQYF

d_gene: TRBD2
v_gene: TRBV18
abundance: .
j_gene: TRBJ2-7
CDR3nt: TGTGCCAGCTCCGACCTGGGTACTAGCGGGACTTACGAGCAGTACTTC
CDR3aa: CASSDLGTSGTYEQYF

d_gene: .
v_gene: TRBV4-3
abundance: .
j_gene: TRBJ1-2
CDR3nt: TGCGCCAGCAGCCAAGGACTCGAATATGGCTACACCTTC
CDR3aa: CASSQGLEYGYTF

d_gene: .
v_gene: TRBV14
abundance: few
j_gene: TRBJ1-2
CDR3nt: TGTGCCAGCAGCCGCGACAGGAGTGGCTACACCTTC
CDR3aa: CASSRDRSGYTF

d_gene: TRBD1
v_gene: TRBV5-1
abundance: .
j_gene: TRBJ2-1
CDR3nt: TGCGCCAGCAGCCTACCACAGGGGGCCTTTTTCAATGAGCAGTTCTTC
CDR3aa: CASSLPQGAFFNEQFF

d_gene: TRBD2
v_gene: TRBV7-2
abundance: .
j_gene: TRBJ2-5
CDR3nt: TGTGCCAGCAGCTTAGCACTAGCGGGGGGAGGCACCCAGTACTTC
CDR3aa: CASSLALAGGGTQYF

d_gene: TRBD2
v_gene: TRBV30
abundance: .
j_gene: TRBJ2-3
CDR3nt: TGTGCCTGGAATCGGGGAGGGAAATACACAGATACGCAGTATTTT
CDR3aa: CAWNRGGKYTDTQYF

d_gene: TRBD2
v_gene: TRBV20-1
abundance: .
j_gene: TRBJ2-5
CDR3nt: TGCAGTGCCGGGGGGGGGACCCAGTACTTC
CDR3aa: CSAGGGTQYF

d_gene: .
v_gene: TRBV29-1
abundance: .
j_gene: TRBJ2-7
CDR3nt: TGCAGCGTTGTTGGTACAGCTAGGGGCGCCTACGAGCAGTACTTC
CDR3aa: CSVVGTARGAYEQYF

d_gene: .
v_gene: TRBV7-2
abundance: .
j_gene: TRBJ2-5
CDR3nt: TGTGCCAGCAGCGCGCAGGGAGAGACCCAGTACTTC
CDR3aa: CASSAQGETQYF

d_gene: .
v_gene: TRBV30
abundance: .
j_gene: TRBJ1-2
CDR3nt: TGTGCCTGGAGTGTTTCGAACTATGGCTACACCTTC
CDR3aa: CAWSVSNYGYTF

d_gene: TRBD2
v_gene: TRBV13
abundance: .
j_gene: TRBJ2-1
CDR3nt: TGTGCCAGCAGGGAAACTAGCGGGGGGGCTCAAGAGCAGTTCTTC
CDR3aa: CASRETSGGAQEQFF

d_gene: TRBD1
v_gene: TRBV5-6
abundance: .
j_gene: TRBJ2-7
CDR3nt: TGTGCCAGCAGCCCTACCGACAGGGCGCGTGGGCAGTACTTC
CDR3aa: CASSPTDRARGQYF

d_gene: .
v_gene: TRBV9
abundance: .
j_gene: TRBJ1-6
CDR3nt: TGTGCCAGCAGCGTAGCTCTGAATTCACCCCTCCACTTT
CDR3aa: CASSVALNSPLHF

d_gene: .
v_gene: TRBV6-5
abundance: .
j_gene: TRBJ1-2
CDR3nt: TGTGCCAGCAGTTTTGGCAGGGTCGGCGGCTACACCTTC
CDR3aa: CASSFGRVGGYTF

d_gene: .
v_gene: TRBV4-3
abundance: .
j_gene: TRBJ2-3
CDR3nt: TGCGCCAGCAGCCAAGAACGACATTTTACGCAGTATTTT
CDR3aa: CASSQERHFTQYF

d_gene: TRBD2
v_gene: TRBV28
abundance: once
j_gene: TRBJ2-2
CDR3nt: TGTGCCAGCAGTTTCGGGACTAGCGGTACCGGGGAGCTGTTTTTT
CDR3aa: CASSFGTSGTGELFF